Below are 27 T cell receptor beta chains sequenced from a single sample in a study of Graves' ophthalmopathy and Graves' hyperthyroidism. Beta-chain TCR CDR3 regions were amplified from RNA transcripts. RT-PCR in the first round used HTBI primers; a second-round multiplex PCR followed. TCRdb re-called the multiplex PCR reads with MiXCR, one entry per CDR3 protein. This table holds around 1,000,000 distinct CDR3 sequences, about 36% found once. Specimen: peripheral blood or thyroid tissue (not recorded which). These receptors were obtained from an adult man with Graves' hyperthyroidism.

The table lists this clonotype with many counts. The V and J genes are TRBV20-1 and TRBJ2-7; 8 bases agree with TRBD1. CDR1 DFQATT and CDR2 SNEGSKA come from the germline V gene (reference sequence). CDR3 size: 16 residues. V was pared by 3 bases and J by 2 bases, with 12 bases of the junction left unmatched. The CDR3 sequence: CSARGQGAEMTYEQYF. In DNA, the CDR3 is TGCAGTGCTAGGGGGCAGGGGGCGGAGATGACCTACGAGCAGTACTTC.

This clonotype was seen many times. This chain uses TRBV29-1 with TRBJ2-2, with D perhaps matching TRBD2 (5 bases). The CDR3 has 12 residues. Germline lookup yields CDR1 SQVTM and CDR2 ANQGSEA. The V and J ends lost 3 bases and 6 bases respectively, with 8 bases between them. The CDR3 DNA reads as TGCAGCGTTGATACGCGGGCCGGGGAGCTGTTTTTT. As protein: CSVDTRAGELFF.

In its sample, this clonotype was seen a few times. The chain recombines TRBV7-8 with TRBJ2-7, with 11 bases aligning to TRBD2. Germline values: CDR1 SGHVS, CDR2 FQNEAQ. The CDR3 has 16 residues. The V gene end was trimmed by 6 bases and the J gene end by 3 bases; junction bases not matched to a gene: 10. CDR3 protein: CASRQTSGAGVYEQYF. CDR3 nucleotide sequence: TGTGCCAGCAGACAGACTAGCGGGGCAGGAGTCTACGAGCAGTACTTC.

The rearrangement links TRBV19 to TRBJ2-7, with D possibly being TRBD1 or TRBD2 (7 bases each). V lost 9 bases, J lost 6 bases, and 24 bases lay in between. Germline CDR1 reads LNHDA; CDR2 reads SQIVND (reference sequence). This CDR3 has 15 residues. This CDR3 reads CASAAGEQGVSEQYF. The CDR3 DNA reads as TGTGCCAGCGCCGCGGGGGAGCAGGGGGTCTCCGAGCAGTACTTC.

The chain joins TRBV7-2 to TRBJ2-2; TRBD2 agrees at 10 bases. The CDR3 spans 17 residues. V lost 6 bases and J lost 3; bases outside the gene matches: 10. Germline V gives CDR1 SGHTA, CDR2 FQGNSA. CDR3 in DNA: TGTGCCAGCAGGATCGGGACTAGCGTCTCTGACACCGGGGAGCTGTTTTTT. This codes for CASRIGTSVSDTGELFF.

The chain carries TRBV20-1 and TRBJ1-2, with TRBD1 identical over 7 bases. Germline values: CDR1 DFQATT, CDR2 SNEGSKA (reference sequence). V was clipped by 5 bases and J by 8 bases; unmatched bases: 5. The CDR3 is 11 residues long. The chain's CDR3 is CSAPGTEGYTF. DNA of the CDR3: TGCAGTGCTCCCGGGACAGAAGGCTACACCTTC.

This clonotype was observed a handful of times. V usage is TRBV7-2 and J usage is TRBJ2-5; a possible D gene is TRBD1 (6 bases). The germline V gene encodes CDR1 SGHTA and CDR2 FQGNSA. The CDR3 spans 16 residues. Trimming shortened V by 4 bases and J by 2 bases, and 17 bases separated the two germline ends. The CDR3 DNA reads as TGTGCCAGCAGCTCCAATACAGGGTTACCTCAAGAGACCCAGTACTTC. Amino acids: CASSSNTGLPQETQYF.

This chain connects TRBV5-1 to TRBJ1-2; TRBD1 is a possible D gene (5 bases). Germline loops: CDR1 SGHRS, CDR2 YFSETQ. This CDR3 contains 13 residues. The V and J ends lost 3 bases and 6 bases respectively, with 12 bases between them. The CDR3 DNA reads TGCGCCAGCAGCTCACCGTTGGGGGATGGCTACACCTTC. Translated: CASSSPLGDGYTF.

Written as DNA, the CDR3 is TGCAGTGCTAGAAACCCGTACCTAATGGCAGCGAGCAATCAGCCCCAGCATTTT. It codes for CSARNPYLMAASNQPQHF. This chain links TRBV20-1 with TRBJ1-5; no clear D gene. CDR1 and CDR2 (germline): DFQATT, SNEGSKA (reference sequence). Trimming took 2 bases from V and 1 from J, leaving 21 bases between them. The CDR3 is 18 amino acids.

A word on this clonotype: A read error may explain this, as a much larger clone is one base away. The V and J genes are TRBV7-6 and TRBJ2-7; 7 bases are shared with TRBD1. The CDR3 contains 14 residues. Germline CDR1 SGHVS, CDR2 FNYEAQ. J was trimmed by 3 bases and V by 7 bases; bases with no gene match: 9. This CDR3 reads CASTDTGTVYEQYF. DNA for the CDR3: TGTGCCAGCACCGACACCGGGACAGTCTACGAGCAGTACTTC.

This clonotype was counted a few times. The chain links TRBV7-2 to TRBJ2-7, with a weak D call TRBD2 (6 bases). Germline CDR1 reads SGHTA; CDR2 reads FQGNSA. The V and J ends lost 5 bases and 7 bases respectively, with 18 bases between them. This CDR3 is 14 amino acids long. The DNA of the CDR3 is TGTGCCAGCAGCCAAGAGGTAGCGGTGTGGGAGCAGTACTTC. This encodes CASSQEVAVWEQYF.

V usage is TRBV29-1 and J usage is TRBJ1-2; perhaps TRBD1 as D (6 bases). Deletions cut 1 base from V and 2 bases from J, with 11 bases between. CDR1 and CDR2 (germline): SQVTM, ANQGSEA. CDR3 length equals 14 residues. The CDR3 spells CSVEGGRGNYGYTF. DNA for the CDR3: TGCAGCGTTGAAGGGGGGAGGGGGAACTATGGCTACACCTTC.

This clonotype was seen ten or more times. The chain joins TRBV7-9 to TRBJ2-5; D perhaps matches TRBD2 (6 bases). CDR1 SEHNR and CDR2 FQNEAQ come from the germline V gene (reference sequence). The CDR3 covers 14 residues. The V end lost 5 bases, the J end lost 4 bases, and 14 bases lay between the germline ends. CDR3 DNA: TGTGCCAGCAGCCTGAAAGTGGGGGGAGAGACCCAGTACTTC. Protein product: CASSLKVGGETQYF.

This clonotype was found many times. The genes are TRBV5-1 and TRBJ1-4, with D perhaps matching TRBD1 (6 bases). From germline, CDR1 is SGHRS and CDR2 YFSETQ. V dropped 4 bases and J dropped 0 bases, with 10 bases sitting between them. This CDR3 spans 15 amino acids. Written as DNA, the CDR3 is TGCGCCAGCAGCACAACAGGGACAACTAATGAAAAACTGTTTTTT. It is translated as CASSTTGTTNEKLFF.

The chain is built from TRBV6-5 and TRBJ1-2; 10 bases fit TRBD1. This CDR3 comprises 13 residues. CDR1 and CDR2 from the germline V gene are MNHEY and SVGAGI. Trimming took 6 bases from V and 9 from J; bases not matched to a gene: 7. The chain's CDR3 is CASSRTGGGSYTF. CDR3 in DNA: TGTGCCAGCAGCCGGACAGGGGGAGGTAGCTACACCTTC.

The chain has TRBV25-1 and TRBJ2-6, with D tentatively TRBD2 (6 bases). This CDR3 spans 16 amino acids. The germline V and J ends were trimmed by 6 bases and 0 bases, with 12 bases remaining between them. CDR1 and CDR2 (germline): MGHDK, SYGVNS. CDR3 nucleotides: TGTGCCAGCAGACTGGGAGGCTCCTCTGGGGCCAACGTCCTGACTTTC. Translated: CASRLGGSSGANVLTF.

The rearrangement links TRBV29-1 to TRBJ2-1; perhaps TRBD1 as D (5 bases). Germline CDR1 reads SQVTM; CDR2 reads ANQGSEA. The CDR3 covers 13 residues. The V end lost 7 bases, the J end lost 9 bases, and 19 bases lay between the germline ends. The CDR3 sequence: CSDVGQGTIEQFF. CDR3 sequence (DNA): TGCAGCGACGTGGGGCAGGGTACGATTGAGCAGTTCTTC.

The gene calls are TRBV19 and TRBJ2-7, with D possibly matching TRBD2 (6 bases). Germline V lookup: CDR1 LNHDA, CDR2 SQIVND (reference sequence). CDR3 length: 13 amino acids. V was clipped by 8 bases and J by 2 bases, with 13 bases between them. CDR3 amino acids: CASEDTGAYEQYF. DNA for the CDR3: TGTGCCAGTGAGGATACGGGAGCCTACGAGCAGTACTTC.

This clonotype was observed at least ten times. The rearrangement links TRBV28 to TRBJ2-5; D ambiguous. Trimming cost V 3 bases and J 5 bases, with 10 bases left between them. From germline, CDR1 is MDHEN and CDR2 SYDVKM. The CDR3 loop spans 13 amino acids. CDR3 in DNA: TGTGCCAGCAGTTTGCCTGGATGGGAGACCCAGTACTTC. It encodes CASSLPGWETQYF.

The chain recombines TRBV5-8 with TRBJ2-2; D gene unclear. V shed 0 bases and J shed 0 bases, with 9 bases lying between them. The CDR3 runs to 16 residues. Germline V gene lookup returns CDR1 SGHTS and CDR2 YDEGEE. The CDR3 DNA follows: TGTGCCAGCAGCTTGGTACAGCCCGCGAACACCGGGGAGCTGTTTTTT. This sequence encodes CASSLVQPANTGELFF.

This chain joins TRBV7-8 and TRBJ1-6, with TRBD1 identical over 7 bases. This CDR3 is 16 amino acids long. Germline V CDR1 and CDR2: SGHVS, FQNEAQ. Unmatched junction bases numbered 9, after V lost 6 bases and J lost 4 bases. CDR3: CASSQDPGGYNSPLHF. In DNA, the CDR3 is TGTGCCAGCAGTCAAGACCCAGGGGGTTATAATTCACCCCTCCACTTT. The full variable domain, rest sourced from reference TRBV7-8 and TRBJ1-6, is GAGVSQSPRYKVAKRGQDVALRCDPISGHVSLFWYQQALGQGPEFLTYFQNEAQLDKSGLPSDRFFAERPEGSVSTLKIQRTQQEDSAVYLCASSQDPGGYNSPLHFGNGTRLTVT.

This clonotype came up many times. The chain employs TRBV7-8 and TRBJ1-1; 7 bases are shared with TRBD1. Germline V CDR1 and CDR2: SGHVS, FQNEAQ. J was trimmed by 1 base and V by 5 bases; bases with no gene match: 7. This CDR3 comprises 15 residues. DNA for the CDR3: TGTGCCAGCAGCCTTACCGACAGGGCGAACACTGAAGCTTTCTTT. It encodes CASSLTDRANTEAFF.

This clonotype was seen at least ten times. The chain employs TRBV6-5 and TRBJ2-7, with D perhaps matching TRBD2 (6 bases). CDR3 length equals 12 residues. The V gene's germline CDR1 is MNHEY and CDR2 SVGAGI. The V and J ends lost 4 bases and 9 bases respectively, with 13 bases between them. The CDR3 protein is CASSSVAEGQYF. CDR3 nucleotide sequence: TGTGCCAGCAGTTCAGTAGCGGAAGGGCAGTACTTC.

The chain employs TRBV6-5 and TRBJ2-5; D not resolved. V lost 0 bases and J 2 bases, leaving 13 bases between the germline ends. The CDR3 consists of 16 residues. CDR1 and CDR2 from the germline V gene are MNHEY and SVGAGI. CDR3 sequence (DNA): TGTGCCAGCAGTTACTCGAGGCGATCGGTGCAAGAGACCCAGTACTTC. Amino acids: CASSYSRRSVQETQYF.

This clonotype was picked up many times. The CDR3 DNA follows: TGTGCCAGCAGCGTCCGGACAGGGGTGAACACTGAAGCTTTCTTT. Translating gives CASSVRTGVNTEAFF. The chain recombines TRBV11-2 with TRBJ1-1; 9 bases map to TRBD1. The V and J ends lost 5 bases and 0 bases, in that order; junction bases with no gene match: 4. Per the germline V gene, CDR1 is SGHAT and CDR2 is FQNNGV. This CDR3 region has 15 residues.

Worth noting for this clonotype: The DNA is omitted, as the CDR3 cannot be located on it reliably, and the CDR3 follows TCRdb's listing. The gene calls are TRBV7-9 and TRBJ1-5. The CDR3 is 20 amino acids long, termini counted. Germline V gene sequence: CDR1 SEHNR, CDR2 FQNEAQ (reference sequence). The CDR3 protein is CASSFYICSARYDSNQPQHF.

The chain employs TRBV5-6 and TRBJ1-1, with D hard to call. From germline, CDR1 is SGHDT and CDR2 YYEEEE. The CDR3 is 13 residues long. V shed 1 base and J shed 3 bases, with 7 bases lying between them. The CDR3 region has the DNA TGTGCCAGCAGCTTGCTGGGATACACTGAAGCTTTCTTT. Its translation is CASSLLGYTEAFF.